Below, 26 T cell receptor beta chains from the same sample are listed, as sequenced in a study of shared clonotypes between healthy human individuals. The table came from immunoSEQ multiplex PCR; TCRdb's copy has only in-frame clones and leaves some out. The data hold approximately 740,000 clones, with over 90% observed a single time. Naive CD8 cells, CD45RO-negative and positively selected for CCR7, excluded terminally differentiated effector memory CD45RA+ cells. The sample taken for sequencing was naive CD8+ T cells sorted from blood. Receptors originate from a man aged 30 to 45 in good health.

The V gene is TRBV18, the J gene TRBJ1-1; D perhaps matches TRBD1 (6 bases). The CDR3 totals 16 residues. Trimming removed 3 bases at V and 3 bases at J, with 17 bases between. Germline V lookup: CDR1 KGHSH, CDR2 LQKENI. Here the CDR3 reads CASSPSGGGLYTEAFF. The CDR3 DNA is TGTGCCAGCTCACCGTCCGGTGGGGGGCTGTACACTGAAGCTTTCTTT.

This clone was seen a single time. This chain connects TRBV7-9 to TRBJ2-7; no clear D gene. Trimming removed 5 bases at V and 7 bases at J, with 15 bases between. Per germline, CDR1 SEHNR and CDR2 FQNEAQ (reference sequence). The CDR3 loop spans 13 amino acids. CDR3 in DNA: TGTGCCAGCAGCCCACCCCAAGGACGGGAGCAGTACTTC. Residues: CASSPPQGREQYF.

This chain's CDR3 is CASSLEGIARGWNEQFF. The CDR3 DNA reads as TGCGCCAGCAGCTTGGAGGGGATTGCGAGGGGATGGAATGAGCAGTTCTTC. The gene calls are TRBV5-1 and TRBJ2-1; the D gene could be TRBD1 or TRBD2 (5 bases each). The CDR3 has 17 amino acids. V shed 0 bases and J shed 7 bases, with 20 bases lying between them. Looked up from germline, CDR1 is SGHRS and CDR2 is YFSETQ.

DNA for the CDR3: TGTGCCAGCAGTTACGCTTTTGGGAGCTACGAGCAGTACTTC. Protein product: CASSYAFGSYEQYF. V usage is TRBV6-5 and J usage is TRBJ2-7; D might be TRBD2 (5 bases). CDR1 is MNHEY and CDR2 is SVGAGI in the germline V gene. V lost 2 bases and J 3 bases, leaving 11 bases between the germline ends. The CDR3 extends over 14 amino acids.

The genes are TRBV7-6 and TRBJ2-5, with 9 bases lining up with TRBD1. This CDR3 is built from 18 residues. V trimming: 5 bases; J trimming: 1 base; junction bases outside the gene matches: 14. Germline lookup yields CDR1 SGHVS and CDR2 FNYEAQ. The CDR3 loop is CASSLTGGWMGLQETQYF. The CDR3, as DNA: TGTGCCAGCAGCCTTACAGGGGGCTGGATGGGCCTCCAAGAGACCCAGTACTTC.

Remarks on this clone: Distinct nucleotide sequences in the sample also encode this CDR3. The chain has TRBV5-6 and TRBJ2-7; the match to TRBD2 covers 7 bases. V dropped 0 bases and J dropped 0; count of bases not matched to a gene: 0. Per germline, CDR1 SGHDT and CDR2 YYEEEE. This CDR3 contains 14 residues. For the CDR3, the DNA is TGTGCCAGCAGCTTGGGCGGGAGCTCCTACGAGCAGTACTTC. Protein sequence: CASSLGGSSYEQYF.

CDR3 sequence reads: CASSDAGPQPQHF. The CDR3 coding sequence is TGTGCCAGCAGTGATGCAGGGCCCCAGCCCCAGCATTTT. This rearrangement joins TRBV25-1 to TRBJ1-5, with TRBD1 as a possible D gene (5 bases). The CDR3 runs to 13 residues. V was trimmed by 3 bases and J by 7 bases, leaving 10 bases between them. The V gene's germline CDR1 is MGHDK and CDR2 SYGVNS.

The V and J genes are TRBV4-2 and TRBJ1-1, with D uncertain. CDR3 size: 16 residues. V was cut by 3 bases and J by 2 bases, with 16 bases left in between. From germline, CDR1 is LGHNA and CDR2 YNFKEQ. The CDR3 loop reads CASSHYTRTANTEAFF. DNA for the CDR3: TGTGCCAGCAGCCATTACACCCGGACGGCAAACACTGAAGCTTTCTTT.

The chain has TRBV14 and TRBJ2-4; D gene unclear. The CDR3 is 17 amino acids. Per germline, CDR1 SGHDN and CDR2 FVKESK. The V and J ends lost 1 base and 0 bases respectively, with 13 bases between them. This chain's CDR3 is CASSQGVNGVAKNIQYF. CDR3 DNA sequence: TGTGCCAGCAGCCAAGGGGTTAACGGAGTAGCCAAAAACATTCAGTACTTC.

The chain is built from TRBV6-6 and TRBJ2-7; TRBD2 might be the D (5 bases). CDR3 size: 15 residues. The V end lost 4 bases, the J end lost 7 bases, and 20 bases lay between the germline ends. CDR1 and CDR2 (germline): MNHNY, SVGAGI (reference sequence). The CDR3, as DNA: TGTGCCAGCAGTTCCGAAAGTTCGGAGTCGGGAGAGCAGTACTTC. It specifies CASSSESSESGEQYF.

V and J are TRBV6-6 and TRBJ1-5; 8 bases are shared with TRBD1. The junction had 4 bases not matched to a gene; V was cut back by 2 bases and J by 4 bases. Per the germline V gene, CDR1 is MNHNY and CDR2 is SVGAGI (reference sequence). The CDR3 contains 15 residues. The CDR3 region is CASSYADRANQPQHF. The CDR3 nucleotides read TGTGCCAGCAGTTACGCGGACAGGGCGAATCAGCCCCAGCATTTT.

This clone turned up a few times. The chain carries TRBV21-1 and TRBJ1-5; the table's TRBD1 call for D was not verified on the DNA. TRBV21-1 is marked as a pseudogene. This CDR3 spans 16 amino acids. CDR3 loop: CASSATGTGGGQPQHF. CDR3 nucleotide sequence: TGTGCCAGCAGCGCCACCGGGACAGGGGGCGGTCAGCCCCAGCATTTT.

This clone was seen once. The gene calls are TRBV5-5 and TRBJ2-4, with TRBD1 identical over 10 bases. J gave up 8 bases and V 1 base, and 6 bases lay outside the gene matches. CDR1 is SGHKS, CDR2 YYEKEE, per germline (reference sequence). The CDR3 has 15 residues. CDR3 residues: CASSLSDRGQDIQYF. In nucleotides, the CDR3 is TGTGCCAGCAGCTTGTCTGACAGGGGGCAGGACATTCAGTACTTC.

The chain combines TRBV29-1 with TRBJ2-3, with D tentatively TRBD1 (6 bases). Germline V CDR1 and CDR2: SQVTM, ANQGSEA. This CDR3 spans 17 amino acids. V was clipped by 4 bases and J by 3 bases, with 23 bases between them. The CDR3 bases are TGCAGCGTTGTAGGCGCCGTTGGGGGACACGAAACAGATACGCAGTATTTT. Protein product: CSVVGAVGGHETDTQYF.

The V gene is TRBV23-1, the J gene TRBJ2-7; possibly TRBD2 for D (5 bases). TRBV23-1 is filed as an ORF, its function uncertain. The V end was cut by 2 bases, the J end by 7 bases, with 15 bases between. The CDR3 has 14 residues. The CDR3, as DNA: TGCGCCAGCAGTCAAACAAGGACCAAGCGGGAGCAGTACTTC. As protein: CASSQTRTKREQYF.

The chain is built from TRBV11-1 and TRBJ2-7; D unresolved. Trimming stripped 1 base from V and 3 bases from J, with 7 bases between. Germline CDR1 SGHAT, CDR2 FQDESV (reference sequence). The CDR3 is 13 residues long. This CDR3 is CASSLGQFYEQYF. CDR3 DNA: TGTGCCAGCAGCTTAGGTCAGTTCTACGAGCAGTACTTC.

The V gene is TRBV28, the J gene TRBJ2-7; the D call may be TRBD1 or TRBD2 (5 bases each). The CDR3 spans 14 residues. The V gene's germline CDR1 is MDHEN and CDR2 SYDVKM. Trimming took 5 bases from V and 5 from J, leaving 16 bases between them. The CDR3 reads CASSPPLGEHEQYF. The CDR3 DNA reads as TGTGCCAGCAGTCCCCCCTTAGGGGAGCACGAGCAGTACTTC.

The chain recombines TRBV29-1 with TRBJ2-1; D call uncertain. In germline, CDR1 is SQVTM, CDR2 ANQGSEA. This CDR3 spans 12 amino acids. V shed 3 bases and J shed 10 bases, with 13 bases lying between them. The CDR3 protein is CSVDGLSLEQFF. The CDR3 region has the DNA TGCAGCGTTGACGGCCTTAGCTTGGAGCAGTTCTTC.

The chain uses TRBV4-3 and TRBJ2-1, with D perhaps TRBD1 (5 bases). Germline-derived CDR1 and CDR2 are LGHNA and YSLEER. The CDR3 covers 12 residues. The germline V and J ends were trimmed by 4 bases and 12 bases, with 13 bases remaining between them. The CDR3 reads CASSRSGLGQFF. The CDR3 DNA is TGCGCCAGCAGCCGATCAGGGTTAGGGCAGTTCTTC.

In nucleotides, the CDR3 is TGTGCCAGCAGTCTAGACCCCTCCGGCGCATTTTTGAACACTGAAGCTTTCTTT. Translating it yields CASSLDPSGAFLNTEAFF. The gene calls are TRBV2 and TRBJ1-1; D ambiguous. The V and J ends lost 5 bases and 0 bases respectively, with 22 bases between them. Germline assignment: CDR1 SNHLY and CDR2 FYNNEI. CDR3 length: 18 residues.

The gene calls are TRBV28 and TRBJ2-7; 9 nucleotides line up with TRBD2. Germline trimming cut 8 bases from V and 6 bases from J; bases unmatched to any gene: 26. CDR1 and CDR2 from the germline V gene are MDHEN and SYDVKM. The CDR3 has 19 residues. The CDR3 is CASAIQSGSVAGDLIEQYF. DNA for the CDR3: TGTGCCAGCGCTATCCAGTCCGGTAGCGTAGCGGGAGATTTGATCGAGCAGTACTTC.

The chain couples TRBV13 to TRBJ2-1, with 8 bases aligning to TRBD1. Trimming at V came to 4 bases and at J to 9 bases, leaving 5 bases not matched to a gene. The germline V gene encodes CDR1 PRHDT and CDR2 FYEKMQ (reference sequence). There are 13 residues in the CDR3. The CDR3 spells CASSSRTGSEQFF. Written as DNA, the CDR3 is TGTGCCAGCAGCTCACGGACAGGGTCTGAGCAGTTCTTC.

The chain carries TRBV11-2 and TRBJ2-3, with TRBD2 identical over 9 bases. Germline loops: CDR1 SGHAT, CDR2 FQNNGV. This CDR3 comprises 16 residues. V shed 1 base and J 6 bases; nucleotides not matched to a gene: 8. The CDR3 DNA sequence: TGTGCCAGCAGCTTAGGCTTAGCGGGAGTAGTGGATACGCAGTATTTT. This codes for CASSLGLAGVVDTQYF.

The rearrangement links TRBV6-4 to TRBJ2-1; the match to TRBD2 covers 7 bases. The germline V gene has CDR1 MRHNA and CDR2 SNTAGT. Unmatched junction bases numbered 6, after V lost 0 bases and J lost 1 base. This CDR3 is built from 17 residues. CDR3 nucleotide sequence: TGTGCCAGCAGTGACTCTTCGGGAGGCCGATCCTACAATGAGCAGTTCTTC. Protein product: CASSDSSGGRSYNEQFF.

V usage is TRBV10-1 and J usage is TRBJ1-3; 7 bases fit TRBD1. The CDR3 is made up of 16 amino acids. J lost 3 bases, V lost 0 bases, and 5 bases had no gene match. Looked up from germline, CDR1 is WNHNN and CDR2 is SYGVQD (reference sequence). CDR3 coding DNA: TGCGCCAGCAGTGAGTCGGACAGGACCCTTGGAAACACCATATATTTT. Protein: CASSESDRTLGNTIYF.

This clone was recorded once. The chain carries TRBV7-9 and TRBJ2-1; the match to TRBD2 covers 10 bases. In germline, CDR1 is SEHNR, CDR2 FQNEAQ (reference sequence). J gave up 6 bases and V 3 bases, and 17 bases lay outside the gene matches. The CDR3 is 19 residues long. The CDR3 region has the DNA TGTGCCAGCAGCTTCCTCCCGGGACTAGCGCCCGGAGGTGGCAATGAGCAGTTCTTC. Its protein is CASSFLPGLAPGGGNEQFF. Using reference TRBV7-9 and TRBJ2-1 for the parts outside the CDR3, the full variable domain is DTGVSQNPRHKITKRGQNVTFRCDPISEHNRLYWYRQTLGQGPEFLTYFQNEAQLEKSRLLSDRFSAERPKGSFSTLEIQRTEQGDSAMYLCASSFLPGLAPGGGNEQFFGPGTRLTVL.